This T cell receptor beta chain emerged from a study of cytomegalovirus exposure and HLA in healthy donors. As to this clone: Its antigen is currently unknown.

The CDR3 extends over 15 amino acids. Germline assignment: CDR1 LNHNV and CDR2 YYDKDF (reference sequence). Trimming at V came to 3 bases and at J to 2 bases, leaving 5 bases not matched to a gene. The PCR used 60 Vbeta and 13 Jbeta primers. Assay: immunoSEQ multiplex PCR; the TCRdb copy retains only in-frame clones and omits some. Among roughly 160,000 clones listed, almost 80% were seen once. Study findings and constraints: The authors judged a highly shared variant cluster likely a sequencing artifact. The study flagged fewer than 200 TCR beta chains as cytomegalovirus-associated.

The sequence came from a man aged 45-60 years in good health and CMV-seropositive. The sample comprised PBMCs. V usage is TRBV15 and J usage is TRBJ2-3; 7 nucleotides match TRBD1. CDR3 residues: CATSREDRTTDTQYF. CDR3 nucleotide sequence: TGTGCCACCAGCAGGGAGGACAGGACCACAGATACGCAGTATTTT.